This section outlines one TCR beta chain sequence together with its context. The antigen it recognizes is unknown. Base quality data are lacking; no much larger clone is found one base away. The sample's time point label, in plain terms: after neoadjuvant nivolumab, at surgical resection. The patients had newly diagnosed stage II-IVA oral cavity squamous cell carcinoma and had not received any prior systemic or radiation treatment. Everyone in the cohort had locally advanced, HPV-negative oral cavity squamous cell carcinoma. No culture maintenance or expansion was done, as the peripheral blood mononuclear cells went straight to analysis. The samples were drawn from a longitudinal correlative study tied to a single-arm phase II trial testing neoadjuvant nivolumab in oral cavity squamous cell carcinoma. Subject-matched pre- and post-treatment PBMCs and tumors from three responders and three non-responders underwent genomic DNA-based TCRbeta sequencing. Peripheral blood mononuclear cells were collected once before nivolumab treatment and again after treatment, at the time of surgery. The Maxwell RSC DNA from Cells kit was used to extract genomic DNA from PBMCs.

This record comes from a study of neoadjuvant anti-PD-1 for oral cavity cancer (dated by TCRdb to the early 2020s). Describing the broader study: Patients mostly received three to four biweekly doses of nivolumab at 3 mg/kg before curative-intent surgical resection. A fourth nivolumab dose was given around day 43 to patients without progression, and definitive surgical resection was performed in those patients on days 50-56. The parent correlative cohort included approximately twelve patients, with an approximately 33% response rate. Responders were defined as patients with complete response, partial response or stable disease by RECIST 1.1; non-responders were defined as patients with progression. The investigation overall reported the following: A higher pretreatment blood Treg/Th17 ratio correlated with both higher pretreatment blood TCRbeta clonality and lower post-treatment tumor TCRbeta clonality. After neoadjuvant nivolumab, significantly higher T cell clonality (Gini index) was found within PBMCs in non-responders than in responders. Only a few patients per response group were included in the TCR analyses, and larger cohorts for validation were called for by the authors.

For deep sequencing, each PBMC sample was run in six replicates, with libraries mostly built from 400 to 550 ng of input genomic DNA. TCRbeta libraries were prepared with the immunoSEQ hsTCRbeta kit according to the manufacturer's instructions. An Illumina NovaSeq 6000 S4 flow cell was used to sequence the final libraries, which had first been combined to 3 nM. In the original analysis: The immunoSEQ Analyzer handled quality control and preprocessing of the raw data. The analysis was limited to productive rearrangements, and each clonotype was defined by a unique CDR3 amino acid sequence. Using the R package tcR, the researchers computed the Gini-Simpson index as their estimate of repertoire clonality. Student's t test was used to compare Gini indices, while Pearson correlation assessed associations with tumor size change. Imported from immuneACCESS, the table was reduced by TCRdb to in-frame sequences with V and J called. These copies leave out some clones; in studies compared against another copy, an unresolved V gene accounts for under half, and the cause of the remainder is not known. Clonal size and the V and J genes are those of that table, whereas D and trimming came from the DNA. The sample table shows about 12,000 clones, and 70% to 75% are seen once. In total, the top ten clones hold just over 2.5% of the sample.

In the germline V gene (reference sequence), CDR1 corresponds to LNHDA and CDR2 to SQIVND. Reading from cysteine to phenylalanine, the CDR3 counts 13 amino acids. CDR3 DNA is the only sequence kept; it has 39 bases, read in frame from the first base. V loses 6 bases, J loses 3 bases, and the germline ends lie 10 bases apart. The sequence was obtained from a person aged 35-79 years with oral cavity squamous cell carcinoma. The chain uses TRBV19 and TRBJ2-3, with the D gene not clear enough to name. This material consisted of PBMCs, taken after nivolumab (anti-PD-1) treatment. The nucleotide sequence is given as TGTGCCAGTAGCGCGTTTCTGACAGATACGCAGTATTTT. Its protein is CASSAFLTDTQYF.